This passage covers 23 T cell receptor beta chains from one sample sequenced in a study of patients and donors after allogeneic stem cell transplantation. TCRdb reanalysed the RT-PCR reads using MiXCR and keeps one entry per CDR3 protein. The data hold over 150,000 distinct CDR3 sequences, with around 30% observed a single time. The sequencing sample was made of blood, either unsorted or a sorted T cell fraction (not recorded which). The receptors here all came from a human donor who was either an allogeneic HSCT recipient or a stem cell or donor lymphocyte infusion donor (not recorded which). It is not recorded whose cells these are; they may come from a transplant donor.

V usage is TRBV29-1 and J usage is TRBJ2-7; TRBD1 agrees at 7 bases. Germline V gene data show CDR1 as SQVTM and CDR2 as ANQGSEA. This CDR3 has 15 amino acids. Trimming removed 3 bases from V and 4 bases from J; junction bases left unmatched: 12. CDR3 residues: CSVESLVQGRYEQYF. CDR3 DNA sequence: TGCAGCGTTGAGTCTCTGGTACAGGGGCGATACGAGCAGTACTTC.

The sample holds many counts of this clonotype. This chain uses TRBV4-3 with TRBJ1-5; 8 bases line up with TRBD1. Germline values: CDR1 LGHNA, CDR2 YSLEER. The CDR3 has 16 residues. V lost 0 bases, J lost 2 bases, and 3 bases stayed unmatched. The CDR3, as DNA: TGCGCCAGCAGCCAAGATGGACAGGGTGGCAATCAGCCCCAGCATTTT. It translates to CASSQDGQGGNQPQHF.

This clonotype has only a few counts. The chain links TRBV7-9 to TRBJ1-2, with D tentatively TRBD1 (6 bases). This CDR3 has 18 residues. Trimming removed 4 bases at V and 4 bases at J, with 25 bases between. CDR1 is SEHNR and CDR2 is FQNEAQ in the germline V gene (reference sequence). The CDR3 bases are TGTGCCAGCAGCTACCCCGGGACAAGGTCCACATCACTCTATGGCTACACCTTC. This codes for CASSYPGTRSTSLYGYTF.

The gene calls are TRBV25-1 and TRBJ2-2; D not certain. CDR1 and CDR2 from the germline V gene are MGHDK and SYGVNS. V was pared by 6 bases and J by 4 bases, with 9 bases between. CDR3 length equals 13 residues. In nucleotides, the CDR3 is TGTGCCAGCAGCCCCAGGTCCACCGGGGAGCTGTTTTTT. Its translation: CASSPRSTGELFF.

The chain joins TRBV7-9 to TRBJ1-2; D unclear. Between the trimmed V and J ends, which lost 4 bases and 1 base, there was a span of 7 bases. The CDR3 extends over 13 amino acids. Germline lookup yields CDR1 SEHNR and CDR2 FQNEAQ (reference sequence). The CDR3 spells CASSSPVNYGYTF. The CDR3 nucleotides are TGTGCCAGCAGCTCTCCCGTTAACTATGGCTACACCTTC.

The table lists this clonotype with a count of one. The CDR3 region has the DNA TGTGCCAGCAGCCAAGTGGGAAGAGGTACGCAGTATTTT. Protein sequence: CASSQVGRGTQYF. V usage is TRBV3-1 and J usage is TRBJ2-3; no clear D gene. Germline V gene sequence: CDR1 LGHDT, CDR2 YNNKEL (reference sequence). This CDR3 is 13 amino acids long. Deletions cut 1 base from V and 8 bases from J, with 10 bases between.

This clonotype has only a few counts. The rearrangement uses TRBV15 and TRBJ1-3, with D perhaps matching TRBD1 (6 bases). The germline V gene encodes CDR1 LNHNV and CDR2 YYDKDF (reference sequence). CDR3 length equals 16 residues. Trimming pared 3 bases from V and 0 bases from J, leaving 12 bases between. CDR3 DNA sequence: TGTGCCACCAGCAGCAGGGGACCCAGCTCTGGAAACACCATATATTTT. This codes for CATSSRGPSSGNTIYF.

The V gene is TRBV20-1, the J gene TRBJ2-7, with 10 positions matching TRBD2. CDR1 is DFQATT and CDR2 is SNEGSKA in the germline V gene (reference sequence). V dropped 5 bases and J dropped 3; count of bases not matched to a gene: 7. This CDR3 is 14 amino acids long. CDR3 amino acids: CSAHGLAELYEQYF. The CDR3 coding sequence is TGCAGTGCTCACGGACTAGCGGAACTCTACGAGCAGTACTTC.

The sample holds a few counts of this clonotype. This chain uses TRBV10-2 with TRBJ2-2; maybe TRBD2 (5 bases). From germline, CDR1 is WSHSY and CDR2 SAAADI. The CDR3 sequence is 14 residues long. V shed 2 bases and J shed 6 bases, with 10 bases lying between them. The CDR3 protein is CASSEPSLAGELFF. The CDR3 DNA follows: TGCGCCAGCAGTGAGCCTAGCTTGGCCGGGGAGCTGTTTTTT.

This clonotype was observed once. The rearrangement uses TRBV4-2 and TRBJ2-3, with 10 bases identical to TRBD2. The CDR3 runs 18 residues. J was trimmed by 2 bases and V by 2 bases; bases with no gene match: 10. Germline CDR1 LGHNA, CDR2 YNFKEQ. The CDR3 spells CASSQLPSGSANTDTQYF. The CDR3 coding sequence is TGTGCCAGCAGCCAACTCCCTAGCGGGAGCGCGAACACAGATACGCAGTATTTT.

This clonotype occurred once. This rearrangement joins TRBV11-1 to TRBJ2-5, with D perhaps matching TRBD1 or TRBD2 (6 bases each). There are 15 residues in the CDR3. Germline V lookup: CDR1 SGHAT, CDR2 FQDESV (reference sequence). Trimming took 5 bases from V and 1 from J, leaving 14 bases between them. The chain's CDR3 is CASSLSGGPQETQYF. The CDR3 bases are TGTGCCAGCAGCCTCTCTGGGGGGCCCCAAGAGACCCAGTACTTC.

With regard to this clonotype: Possible read error: a much larger clone is one base away. The rearrangement links TRBV7-2 to TRBJ1-1, with no clear D. Germline loops: CDR1 SGHTA, CDR2 FQGNSA. The CDR3 totals 11 residues. CDR3 protein: CASSLDTEVFF. CDR3 bases: TGTGCCAGCAGCTTAGACACTGAAGTTTTCTTT.

This clonotype was observed a handful of times. The chain carries TRBV20-1 and TRBJ1-6; 7 bases agree with TRBD1. From germline, CDR1 is DFQATT and CDR2 SNEGSKA (reference sequence). After removal of 5 bases from V and 9 bases from J, the junction contained 7 bases not matched to a gene. There are 13 residues in the CDR3. CDR3 nucleotide sequence: TGCAGTGCTCCAGGACAGGTCCTTTCACCCCTCCACTTT. It is translated as CSAPGQVLSPLHF.

The chain carries TRBV27 and TRBJ1-2; 9 positions agree with TRBD1. This CDR3 comprises 15 residues. V lost 2 bases and J lost 7; bases outside the gene matches: 8. Per germline, CDR1 MNHEY and CDR2 SMNVEV (reference sequence). The CDR3 protein is CASSLDRGARGGYTF. The CDR3, as DNA: TGTGCCAGCAGTTTAGACAGGGGGGCCAGAGGTGGCTACACCTTC.

The chain joins TRBV11-2 to TRBJ2-5; D may be TRBD2 (6 bases). V lost 5 bases and J 0 bases, leaving 13 bases between the germline ends. The CDR3 length is 15 residues. Germline CDR1 reads SGHAT; CDR2 reads FQNNGV. The CDR3 here is CASSRSGNNQETQYF. The CDR3, as DNA: TGTGCCAGCAGCCGTAGCGGCAACAACCAAGAGACCCAGTACTTC. The variable domain in full, with the rest retrieved from reference TRBV11-2 and TRBJ2-5, is EAGVAQSPRYKIIEKRQSVAFWCNPISGHATLYWYQQILGQGPKLLIQFQNNGVVDDSQLPKDRFSAERLKGVDSTLKIQPAKLEDSAVYLCASSRSGNNQETQYFGPGTRLLVL.

The chain links TRBV7-2 to TRBJ2-3; the match to TRBD2 covers 8 bases. Germline V lookup: CDR1 SGHTA, CDR2 FQGNSA. The ends lost 1 base at V and 4 bases at J; junction bases unmatched: 4. The CDR3 totals 15 residues. This CDR3 is CASSLGSGSADTQYF. In DNA, the CDR3 is TGTGCCAGCAGCTTAGGAAGCGGGAGTGCAGATACGCAGTATTTT.

This clonotype was seen only a few times. This sequence joins TRBV30 and TRBJ1-6; 9 nucleotides align to TRBD1. Germline V gene sequence: CDR1 GTSNPN, CDR2 SVGIG (reference sequence). The J segment lost 11 bases and the V segment lost 5 bases, leaving 10 bases of the junction unmatched. CDR3 size: 14 residues. CDR3 sequence: CAWDTGTGSPPLHF. CDR3 coding DNA: TGTGCCTGGGATACCGGGACAGGGAGCCCACCCCTCCACTTT.

The gene calls are TRBV7-8 and TRBJ1-1; D is uncertain. Germline V gene data show CDR1 as SGHVS and CDR2 as FQNEAQ. The V and J ends lost 11 bases and 4 bases respectively, with 14 bases between them. The CDR3 totals 12 residues. CDR3 coding DNA: TGTGCCGTACAGTTCGAGGGCACTGAAGCTTTCTTT. Protein product: CAVQFEGTEAFF.

This chain connects TRBV29-1 to TRBJ1-2; weak D call: TRBD1 (6 bases). CDR3 size: 12 residues. Germline assignment: CDR1 SQVTM and CDR2 ANQGSEA. Deletions cut 4 bases from V and 1 base from J, with 7 bases between. The CDR3 DNA reads TGCAGCGTTGGGACAGATAACTATGGCTACACCTTC. This translates into CSVGTDNYGYTF.

This clonotype turned up a few times. The DNA for the CDR3 is TGTGCCAGCAGCCTAAAACGGGGGGAAAGTGGCAATCAGCCCCAGCATTTT. Translating gives CASSLKRGESGNQPQHF. V is TRBV7-9 and J is TRBJ1-5, with D tentatively TRBD1 (5 bases). Deletions cut 5 bases from V and 2 bases from J, with 19 bases between. The CDR3 sequence is 17 residues long. CDR1 and CDR2 from the germline V gene are SEHNR and FQNEAQ (reference sequence).

A few counts support this clonotype. This chain joins TRBV15 and TRBJ1-4; 8 nucleotides match TRBD1. Trimming at V came to 2 bases and at J to 11 bases, leaving 10 bases not matched to a gene. The CDR3 loop spans 15 amino acids. The V gene's germline CDR1 is LNHNV and CDR2 YYDKDF (reference sequence). The CDR3 spells CATSRNPLDREKLFF. CDR3 sequence (DNA): TGTGCCACCAGCAGAAACCCCTTGGACAGGGAGAAACTGTTTTTT.

This clonotype was seen more than once but under ten times. The rearrangement joins TRBV5-5 to TRBJ1-1; the D is unclear. The CDR3 loop spans 14 amino acids. Between the trimmed V and J ends, which lost 3 bases and 1 base, there was a span of 10 bases. CDR1 is SGHKS and CDR2 is YYEKEE in the germline V gene (reference sequence). DNA for the CDR3: TGTGCCAGCAGCTCACAGTCAAGGAACACTGAAGCTTTCTTT. Its protein is CASSSQSRNTEAFF.

This clonotype was seen a few times. V and J are TRBV28 and TRBJ2-7; 15 positions agree with TRBD2. The CDR3 length is 15 residues. CDR1 and CDR2 from the germline V gene are MDHEN and SYDVKM. The trim removed 7 bases at V and 4 bases at J, leaving 5 bases unmatched. The CDR3 is CASKPGTSGRYEQYF. CDR3 in DNA: TGTGCCAGCAAACCAGGGACTAGCGGGAGGTACGAGCAGTACTTC. Looking up the rest from reference TRBV28 and TRBJ2-7 gives the full variable domain: DVKVTQSSRYLVKRTGEKVFLECVQDMDHENMFWYRQDPGLGLRLIYFSYDVKMKEKGDIPEGYSVSREKKERFSLILESASTNQTSMYLCASKPGTSGRYEQYFGPGTRLTVT.